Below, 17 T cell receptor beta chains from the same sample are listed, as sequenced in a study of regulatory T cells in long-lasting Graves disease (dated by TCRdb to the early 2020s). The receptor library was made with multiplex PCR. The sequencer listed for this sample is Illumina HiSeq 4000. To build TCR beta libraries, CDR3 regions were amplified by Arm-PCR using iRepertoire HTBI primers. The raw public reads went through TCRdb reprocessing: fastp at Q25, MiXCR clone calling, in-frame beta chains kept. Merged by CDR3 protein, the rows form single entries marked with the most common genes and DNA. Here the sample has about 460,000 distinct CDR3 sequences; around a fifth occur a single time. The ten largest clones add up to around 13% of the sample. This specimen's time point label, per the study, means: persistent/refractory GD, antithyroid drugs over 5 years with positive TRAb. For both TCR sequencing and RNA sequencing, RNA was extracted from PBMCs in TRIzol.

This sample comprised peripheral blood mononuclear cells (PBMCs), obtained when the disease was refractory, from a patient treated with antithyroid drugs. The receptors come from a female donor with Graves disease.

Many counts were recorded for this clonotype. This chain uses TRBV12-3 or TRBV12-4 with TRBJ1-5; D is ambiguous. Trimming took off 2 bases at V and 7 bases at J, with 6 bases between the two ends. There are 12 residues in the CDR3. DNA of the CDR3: TGTGCCAGCAGTTTAATGGGGCAGCCCCAGCATTTT. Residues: CASSLMGQPQHF.

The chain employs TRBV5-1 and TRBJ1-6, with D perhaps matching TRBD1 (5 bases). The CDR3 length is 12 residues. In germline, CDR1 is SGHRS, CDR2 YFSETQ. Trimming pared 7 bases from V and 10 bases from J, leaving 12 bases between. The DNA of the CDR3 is TGCGCCAGCGAGGGGTATCGCTCACCCCTCCACTTT. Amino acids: CASEGYRSPLHF.

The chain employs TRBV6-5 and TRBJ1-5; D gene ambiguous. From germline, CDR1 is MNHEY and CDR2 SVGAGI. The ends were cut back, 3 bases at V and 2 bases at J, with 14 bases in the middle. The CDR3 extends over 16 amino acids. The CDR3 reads CASSYGNPLGNQPQHF. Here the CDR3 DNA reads TGTGCCAGCAGTTATGGGAACCCCCTCGGCAATCAGCCCCAGCATTTT.

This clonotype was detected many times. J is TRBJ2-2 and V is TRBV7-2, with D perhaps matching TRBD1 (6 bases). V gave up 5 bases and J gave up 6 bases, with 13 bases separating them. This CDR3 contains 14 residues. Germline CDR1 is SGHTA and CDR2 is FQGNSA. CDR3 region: CASSIMGTPGELFF. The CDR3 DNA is TGTGCCAGCAGCATAATGGGGACACCCGGGGAGCTGTTTTTT.

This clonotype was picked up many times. The DNA for the CDR3 is TGCAGTGCTAGGGACCTCGGGACTCAGACCTACGAGCAGTACTTC. It encodes CSARDLGTQTYEQYF. The chain couples TRBV20-1 to TRBJ2-7; tentative D call: TRBD2 (6 bases). Germline V gene sequence: CDR1 DFQATT, CDR2 SNEGSKA (reference sequence). Deletions cut 3 bases from V and 2 bases from J, with 17 bases between. This CDR3 is 15 amino acids long.

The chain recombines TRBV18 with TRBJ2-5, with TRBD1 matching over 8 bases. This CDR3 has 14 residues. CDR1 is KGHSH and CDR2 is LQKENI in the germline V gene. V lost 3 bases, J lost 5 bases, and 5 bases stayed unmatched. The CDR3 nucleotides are TGTGCCAGCTCACCTGCGACAGGGGACGAGACCCAGTACTTC. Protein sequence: CASSPATGDETQYF.

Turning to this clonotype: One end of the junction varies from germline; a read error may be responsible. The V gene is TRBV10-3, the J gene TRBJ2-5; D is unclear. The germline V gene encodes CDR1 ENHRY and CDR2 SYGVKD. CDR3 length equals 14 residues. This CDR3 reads CVISVYGYQETQYF. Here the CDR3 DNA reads TGTGTCATCAGTGTCTACGGATACCAAGAGACCCAGTACTTC.

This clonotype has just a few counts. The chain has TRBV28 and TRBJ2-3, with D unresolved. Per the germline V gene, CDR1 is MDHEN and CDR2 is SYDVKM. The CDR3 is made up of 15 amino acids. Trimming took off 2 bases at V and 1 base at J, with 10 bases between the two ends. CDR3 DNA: TGTGCCAGCAGTTTAGGGTCAGGACGCACAGATACGCAGTATTTT. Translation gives CASSLGSGRTDTQYF. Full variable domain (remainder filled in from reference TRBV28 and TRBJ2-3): DVKVTQSSRYLVKRTGEKVFLECVQDMDHENMFWYRQDPGLGLRLIYFSYDVKMKEKGDIPEGYSVSREKKERFSLILESASTNQTSMYLCASSLGSGRTDTQYFGPGTRLTVL.

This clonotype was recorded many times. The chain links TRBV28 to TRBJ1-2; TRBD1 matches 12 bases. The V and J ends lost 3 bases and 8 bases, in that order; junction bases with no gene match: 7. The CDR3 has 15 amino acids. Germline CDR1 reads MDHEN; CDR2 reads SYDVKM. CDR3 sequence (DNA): TGTGCCAGCAGTTTCTCCGGGACAGGGGGCATGGGCTACACCTTC. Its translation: CASSFSGTGGMGYTF.

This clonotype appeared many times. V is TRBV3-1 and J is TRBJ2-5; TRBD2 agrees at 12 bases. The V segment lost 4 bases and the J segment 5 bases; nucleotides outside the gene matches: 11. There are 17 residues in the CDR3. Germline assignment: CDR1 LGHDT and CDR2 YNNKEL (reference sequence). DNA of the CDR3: TGTGCCAGCAGCCCTGGACTAGCGGGGACCCTATGGGAGACCCAGTACTTC. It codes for CASSPGLAGTLWETQYF.

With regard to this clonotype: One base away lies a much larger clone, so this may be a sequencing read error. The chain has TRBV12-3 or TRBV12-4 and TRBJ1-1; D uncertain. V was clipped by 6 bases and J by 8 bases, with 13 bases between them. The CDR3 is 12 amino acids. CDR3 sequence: CASRTYAAEAFF. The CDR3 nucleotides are TGTGCCAGCAGGACATACGCAGCGGAAGCTTTCTTT.

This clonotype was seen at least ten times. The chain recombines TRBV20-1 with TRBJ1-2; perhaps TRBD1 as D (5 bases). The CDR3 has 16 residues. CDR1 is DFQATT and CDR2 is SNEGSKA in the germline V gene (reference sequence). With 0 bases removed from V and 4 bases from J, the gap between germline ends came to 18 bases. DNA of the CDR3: TGCAGTGCTAGAGATCCCAACCTCCAGGGAATCTATGGCTACACCTTC. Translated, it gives CSARDPNLQGIYGYTF.

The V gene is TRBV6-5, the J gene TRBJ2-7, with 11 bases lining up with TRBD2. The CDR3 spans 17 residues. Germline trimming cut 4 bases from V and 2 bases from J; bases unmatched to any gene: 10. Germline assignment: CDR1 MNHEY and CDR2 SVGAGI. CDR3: CASSSPTSGSAAYEQYF. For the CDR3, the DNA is TGTGCCAGCAGTTCCCCAACTAGCGGGAGTGCCGCCTACGAGCAGTACTTC.

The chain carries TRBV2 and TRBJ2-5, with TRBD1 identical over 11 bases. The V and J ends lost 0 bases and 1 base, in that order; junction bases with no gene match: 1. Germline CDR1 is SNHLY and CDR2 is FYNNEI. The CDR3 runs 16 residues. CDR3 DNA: TGTGCCAGCAGTGAAGCCGGGACAGGGGGCCAAGAGACCCAGTACTTC. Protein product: CASSEAGTGGQETQYF.

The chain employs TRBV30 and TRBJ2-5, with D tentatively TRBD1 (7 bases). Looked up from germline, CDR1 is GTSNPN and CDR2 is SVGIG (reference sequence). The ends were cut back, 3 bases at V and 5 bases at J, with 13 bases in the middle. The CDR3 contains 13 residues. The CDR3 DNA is TGTGCCTGGAGCCAGGGGGGCATGGAGACCCAGTACTTC. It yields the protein CAWSQGGMETQYF.

The CDR3 sequence is CASSYSAAGNTIYF. The CDR3 DNA reads TGTGCCAGCAGTTACTCCGCTGCTGGAAACACCATATATTTT. V gene TRBV6-5 combines with J gene TRBJ1-3; D not resolved. Germline-derived CDR1 and CDR2 are MNHEY and SVGAGI. V lost 0 bases and J lost 2, with 5 bases in between. CDR3 length: 14 residues.

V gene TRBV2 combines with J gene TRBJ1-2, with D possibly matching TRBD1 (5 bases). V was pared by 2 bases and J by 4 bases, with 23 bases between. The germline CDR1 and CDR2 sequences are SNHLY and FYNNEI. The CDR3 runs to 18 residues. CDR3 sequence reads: CASSENPREPGIVYGYTF. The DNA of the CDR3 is TGTGCCAGCAGTGAAAACCCCAGGGAGCCAGGGATCGTCTATGGCTACACCTTC.